This T cell receptor beta chain derives from a study of response to subunit inactivated influenza vaccine. This clonotype was recorded a few times. Its antigen is unknown. Via MiXCR, TCRdb re-called the RT-PCR reads, giving one row per CDR3 protein. Of around 300,000 distinct CDR3 sequences in the sample, 22% were seen once. Germline CDR1 DFQATT, CDR2 SNEGSKA (reference sequence). Trimming removed 0 bases from V and 1 base from J; junction bases left unmatched: 5. This CDR3 comprises 16 residues. General observations from the study: After each seasonal influenza vaccination, few new T cells are recruited, the authors suggested.

The source material was PBMCs from blood, sampled 21 months after vaccination. The sequence was collected from a man aged 50 to 69 who received an inactivated influenza vaccine. The chain is built from TRBV20-1 and TRBJ2-2; 7 positions agree with TRBD1. CDR3 DNA sequence: TGCAGTGCTAGAGATTGGACAGGATGGAACACCGGGGAGCTGTTTTTT. It encodes CSARDWTGWNTGELFF.